These T cell receptor beta chains were read from a single sample in a study of early T cells in non-severe SARS-CoV-2 infection. TCRdb recomputed calls from the 5' RACE reads with MiXCR, one row per CDR3 protein. The data hold roughly 56,000 distinct CDR3 sequences, with roughly 13% observed a single time. Sequences were obtained from whole blood. The receptors were sampled from an adult who was a healthcare worker with PCR-confirmed SARS-CoV-2 infection or an uninfected control (not recorded which). The CDR3 runs from the conserved cysteine through the conserved F or W. A D gene is named only where the DNA matches it firmly. The size of a clone is reported for some rows only, either as once, few or many, or as a class for expanded clones.

CDR3aa: CASSLLYSSYEQYF
CDR3nt: TGTGCCAGCAGCTTGTTGTACAGCTCCTACGAGCAGTACTTC
j_gene: TRBJ2-7
abundance: NA
d_gene: NA
v_gene: TRBV5-4

CDR3aa: CASSPGANYGYTF
CDR3nt: TGTGCCAGCTCACCCGGGGCTAACTATGGCTACACCTTC
j_gene: TRBJ1-2
abundance: many
d_gene: NA
v_gene: TRBV18

CDR3aa: CASSWVTGRVTGELFF
CDR3nt: TGTGCCAGCAGCTGGGTGACGGGGCGCGTCACCGGGGAGCTGTTTTTT
j_gene: TRBJ2-2
abundance: NA
d_gene: NA
v_gene: TRBV11-2

CDR3aa: CASSERTGLTEAFF
CDR3nt: TGCGCCAGCAGTGAGAGGACAGGGTTGACTGAAGCTTTCTTT
j_gene: TRBJ1-1
abundance: many
d_gene: TRBD1
v_gene: TRBV10-1

CDR3aa: CSAYGTGKDQPQHF
CDR3nt: TGCAGTGCTTACGGGACAGGGAAGGATCAGCCCCAGCATTTT
j_gene: TRBJ1-5
abundance: NA
d_gene: TRBD1
v_gene: TRBV20-1

CDR3aa: CASSIPSGQYNEQFF
CDR3nt: TGTGCCAGCAGTATACCATCGGGACAGTACAATGAGCAGTTCTTC
j_gene: TRBJ2-1
abundance: few
d_gene: TRBD1
v_gene: TRBV28

CDR3aa: CATSSPGQGANTGELFF
CDR3nt: TGTGCCACCAGCAGCCCGGGACAGGGGGCCAACACCGGGGAGCTGTTTTTT
j_gene: TRBJ2-2
abundance: many
d_gene: TRBD1
v_gene: TRBV15

CDR3aa: CASSHHRGSRGDGEQFF
CDR3nt: TGTGCCAGCAGCCACCACCGGGGTTCCCGGGGGGATGGTGAGCAGTTCTTC
j_gene: TRBJ2-1
abundance: many
d_gene: TRBD2
v_gene: TRBV3-1

CDR3aa: CASSNGGQAVSAFF
CDR3nt: TGTGCCAGCAGTAACGGGGGACAGGCCGTTTCAGCTTTCTTT
j_gene: TRBJ1-1
abundance: few
d_gene: TRBD1
v_gene: TRBV28

CDR3aa: CASSPVVADTQYF
CDR3nt: TGCGCCAGCAGCCCAGTGGTGGCTGATACGCAGTATTTT
j_gene: TRBJ2-3
abundance: NA
d_gene: NA
v_gene: TRBV5-1